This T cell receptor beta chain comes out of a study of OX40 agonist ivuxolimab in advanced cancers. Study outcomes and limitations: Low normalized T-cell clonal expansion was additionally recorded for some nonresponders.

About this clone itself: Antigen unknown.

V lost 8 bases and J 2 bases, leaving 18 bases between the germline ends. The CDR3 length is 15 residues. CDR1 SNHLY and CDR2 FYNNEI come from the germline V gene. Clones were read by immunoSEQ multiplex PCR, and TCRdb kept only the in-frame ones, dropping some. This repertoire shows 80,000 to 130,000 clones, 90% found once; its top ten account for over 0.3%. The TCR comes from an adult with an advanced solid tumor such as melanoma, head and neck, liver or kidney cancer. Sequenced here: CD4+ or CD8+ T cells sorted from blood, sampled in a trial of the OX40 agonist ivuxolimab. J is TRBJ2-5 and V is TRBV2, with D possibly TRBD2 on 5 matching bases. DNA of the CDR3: TGTGCCAGCCGGAGGTCTTTGGTTGAACAAGAGACCCAGTACTTC. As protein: CASRRSLVEQETQYF. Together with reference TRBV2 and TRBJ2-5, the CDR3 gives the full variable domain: EPEVTQTPSHQVTQMGQEVILRCVPISNHLYFYWYRQILGQKVEFLVSFYNNEISEKSEIFDDQFSVERPDGSNFTLKIRSTKLEDSAMYFCASRRSLVEQETQYFGPGTRLLVL.